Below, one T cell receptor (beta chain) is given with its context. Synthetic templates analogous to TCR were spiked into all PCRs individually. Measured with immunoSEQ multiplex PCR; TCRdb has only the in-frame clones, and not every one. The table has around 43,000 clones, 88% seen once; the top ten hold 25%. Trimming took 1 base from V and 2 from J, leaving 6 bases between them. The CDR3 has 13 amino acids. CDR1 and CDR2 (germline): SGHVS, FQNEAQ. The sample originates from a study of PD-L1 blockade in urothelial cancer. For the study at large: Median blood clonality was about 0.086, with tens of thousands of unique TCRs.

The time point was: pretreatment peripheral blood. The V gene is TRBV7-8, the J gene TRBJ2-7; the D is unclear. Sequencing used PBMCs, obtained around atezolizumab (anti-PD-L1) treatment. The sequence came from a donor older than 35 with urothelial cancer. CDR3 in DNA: TGTGCCAGCAGCTTAGGACTCGCCTACGAGCAGTACTTC. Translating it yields CASSLGLAYEQYF.